Following are 5 T cell receptor beta chains from one sample sequenced in a study of CD8 T cells in Susac syndrome. After extraction with the RNeasy kit, roughly 0.5 to 1 ug of the RNA was reverse transcribed using random hexamers. TCRdb used MiXCR to reprocess the immunoSEQ multiplex PCR reads, holding one entry per CDR3 protein. Counted here are over 150,000 distinct CDR3 sequences, 85% to 95% occurring once; the ten biggest clones make up around 0.1%. Sequenced input: CD4+ T cells from PBMCs. Receptors were obtained from a human donor with multiple sclerosis.

CDR3 loop: CASSFSDSFGYTF. The CDR3 DNA sequence: TGTGCCAGCAGTTTCTCGGACAGTTTCGGCTACACCTTC. This chain joins TRBV27 and TRBJ1-2, with D possibly matching TRBD1 (6 bases). This CDR3 is built from 13 residues. Per the germline V gene, CDR1 is MNHEY and CDR2 is SMNVEV (reference sequence). V dropped 3 bases and J dropped 8 bases, with 13 bases sitting between them.

The chain is built from TRBV20-1 and TRBJ1-1; D is unresolved. The CDR3 is made up of 13 amino acids. From germline, CDR1 is DFQATT and CDR2 SNEGSKA (reference sequence). Trimming took 6 bases from V and 0 from J, leaving 11 bases between them. For the CDR3, the DNA is TGCAGTGCCCCCCCGCGTCTGAACACTGAAGCTTTCTTT. Translation: CSAPPRLNTEAFF.

The V gene is TRBV7-9, the J gene TRBJ2-5, with TRBD2 matching over 9 bases. V trimming: 2 bases; J trimming: 1 base; junction bases outside the gene matches: 5. This CDR3 comprises 16 residues. Germline CDR1 is SEHNR and CDR2 is FQNEAQ (reference sequence). Here the CDR3 DNA reads TGTGCCAGCAGCTTACATAGCGGGGGTTTCCAAGAGACCCAGTACTTC. Protein: CASSLHSGGFQETQYF.

The chain joins TRBV3-1 to TRBJ1-1; D is perhaps TRBD1 (6 bases). The V end was cut by 1 base, the J end by 2 bases, with 14 bases between. Germline lookup yields CDR1 LGHDT and CDR2 YNNKEL (reference sequence). This CDR3 region has 16 residues. The CDR3 bases are TGTGCCAGCAGCCAAGCAAGGGGGGTTATCAACACTGAAGCTTTCTTT. Residues: CASSQARGVINTEAFF.

V and J are TRBV20-1 and TRBJ2-5, with TRBD2 as a possible D gene (5 bases). V was trimmed by 0 bases and J by 5 bases, leaving 7 bases between them. The V gene's germline CDR1 is DFQATT and CDR2 SNEGSKA (reference sequence). The CDR3 spans 12 residues. The DNA for the CDR3 is TGCAGTGCTAGAGACTGGAGGGAGACCCAGTACTTC. This gives the protein CSARDWRETQYF.